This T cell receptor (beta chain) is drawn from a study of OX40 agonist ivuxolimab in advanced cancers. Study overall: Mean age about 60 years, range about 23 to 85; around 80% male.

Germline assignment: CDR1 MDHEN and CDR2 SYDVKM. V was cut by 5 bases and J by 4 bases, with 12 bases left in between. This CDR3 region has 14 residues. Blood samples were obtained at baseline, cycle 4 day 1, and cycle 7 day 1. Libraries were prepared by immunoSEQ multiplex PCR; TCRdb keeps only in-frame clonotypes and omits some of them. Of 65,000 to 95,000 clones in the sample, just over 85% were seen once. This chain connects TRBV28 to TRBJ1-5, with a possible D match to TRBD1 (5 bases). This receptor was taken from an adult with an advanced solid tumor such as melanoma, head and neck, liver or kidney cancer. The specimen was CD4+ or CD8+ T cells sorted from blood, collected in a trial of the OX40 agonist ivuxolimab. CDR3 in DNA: TGTGCCAGCAGTCCCCTCCAGGGTAATCAGCCCCAGCATTTT. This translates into CASSPLQGNQPQHF.